Listed below are T cell receptor beta chains from one sample, sequenced in a study of naive and memory T cell subsets. TCRdb independently ran MiXCR on the UMI-ligation and nested PCR reads; one entry per CDR3 protein. Of some 82,000 distinct CDR3 sequences listed, about 9.9% are singletons. Sequenced: naive CD8+ T cells from blood. These receptors came from a human donor in good health. The CDR3 runs from the conserved cysteine through the conserved F or W. Fields, in order: J gene, D gene, V gene, clone size, CDR3 DNA, CDR3 protein. D genes are given only for firm matches. Clone size is stated in some rows and not others, as once, few, many or a class when expanded.

>TRBJ2-7|TRBD1|TRBV12-3/TRBV12-4|.
TGTGCCAGCAGGGAGGACAGGGCCCACGAGCAGTACTTC
CASREDRAHEQYF
>TRBJ2-1|TRBD2|TRBV9|few
TGTGCCAGCAGCGTAGTCGGTAGCGGGGACCATCCGGCCTACAATGAGCAGTTCTTC
CASSVVGSGDHPAYNEQFF
>TRBJ1-1|.|TRBV7-6|few
TGTGCCAGCAGTCCCGGAGTGGGCACTGAAGCTTTCTTT
CASSPGVGTEAFF
>TRBJ2-1|.|TRBV11-2|many
TGTGCCAGCAGCCAAACCCCTGGGTTTGGGGGAATTGGCAATGAGCAGTTCTTC
CASSQTPGFGGIGNEQFF
>TRBJ1-4|.|TRBV7-6|few
TGTGCCAGCAGCTTAGAGTTCGGGGTCCCTGAAAAACTGTTTTTT
CASSLEFGVPEKLFF
>TRBJ2-7|TRBD2|TRBV7-9|many
TGTGCCAGCAGCCATAGCGGGAGGGCCTTCCGCGAGCAGTACTTC
CASSHSGRAFREQYF
>TRBJ2-3|TRBD2|TRBV3-1|few
TGTGCCAGCAGCCTTAAGGCCGGGACTAGCGGGAAGGATACGCAGTATTTT
CASSLKAGTSGKDTQYF
>TRBJ2-5|TRBD2|TRBV20-1|few
TGCAGTGCTAGGGGACTAGCGGGAGGCTTGGAGACCCAGTACTTC
CSARGLAGGLETQYF
>TRBJ1-2|TRBD1|TRBV27|few
TGTGCCAGCAGAACGGACAGGGAGAGCGACGGCTACACCTTC
CASRTDRESDGYTF
>TRBJ2-7|TRBD2|TRBV7-2|.
TGTGCCAGCAGCGGCGCTAGCGGGGTTACCTACGAGCAGTACTTC
CASSGASGVTYEQYF
>TRBJ2-2|.|TRBV7-3|many
TGTGCCAGCAGACTTAGGGCGACGGTCGGGGAGCTGTTTTTT
CASRLRATVGELFF
>TRBJ2-7|TRBD2|TRBV12-3/TRBV12-4|.
TGTGCCAGCAGTTCCTCCGGGACTAGCGGGGAGCAGTACTTC
CASSSSGTSGEQYF
>TRBJ2-7|.|TRBV30|.
TGTGCCTGGAGTGTCGGGAGGACAGGGTGGTCCCTCGAGCAGTACTTC
CAWSVGRTGWSLEQYF
>TRBJ2-5|TRBD2|TRBV10-2|many
TGCGCCAGCAGGGGAGCGGGAGGGGGGTTAGAGACCCAGTACTTC
CASRGAGGGLETQYF
>TRBJ2-2|.|TRBV4-3|few
TGCGCCAGCAGCCAAGATGTTCTAGTGAACACCGGGGAGCTGTTTTTT
CASSQDVLVNTGELFF
>TRBJ2-3|TRBD2|TRBV30|many
TGTGCCTGTTCGGAAGGCGGGAGTAGCACAGATACGCAGTATTTT
CACSEGGSSTDTQYF
>TRBJ1-1|.|TRBV4-1|few
TGCGCCAGCAGCCAAGGGGTAGCTGAAGCTTTCTTT
CASSQGVAEAFF
>TRBJ2-2|.|TRBV20-1|many
TGCAGTGCTAGAGATCCGACAACCTTAAACACCGGGGAGCTGTTTTTT
CSARDPTTLNTGELFF
>TRBJ2-1|TRBD2|TRBV12-3/TRBV12-4|few
TGTGCCAGCAGCCACCTAGCGGAGGGGACCTACAATGAGCAGTTCTTC
CASSHLAEGTYNEQFF
>TRBJ2-1|TRBD2|TRBV2|.
TGTGCCAGCACCCTCGGCCGGGGGAGGGGTGAGCAGTTCTTC
CASTLGRGRGEQFF
>TRBJ2-7|.|TRBV7-9|.
TGTGCCAGCAGCCGGGGGCGAGGGGGCTACGAGCAGTACTTC
CASSRGRGGYEQYF
>TRBJ1-2|.|TRBV5-4|many
TGTGCCAGCAGCTTGCGGGATCCTCTGGACTATGGCTACACCTTC
CASSLRDPLDYGYTF
>TRBJ2-7|.|TRBV20-1|few
TGCAGTGGTAGGCCAACCGACACTAGCCATCCCTACGAGCAGTACTTC
CSGRPTDTSHPYEQYF
>TRBJ2-1|.|TRBV6-2/TRBV6-3|.
TGTGCCAGCAGTTACGGCCCCGATGACCCCGGGACAAGTTACAATGAGCAGTTCTTC
CASSYGPDDPGTSYNEQFF
>TRBJ2-7|TRBD2|TRBV6-5|many
TGTGCCACCCGGGCTAGCGGAAAGTTCTACGAGCAGTACTTC
CATRASGKFYEQYF
>TRBJ2-4|TRBD2|TRBV12-3/TRBV12-4|many
TGTGCCAGTAGCCGGACTAGCGGTCGAGCCAAAAACATTCAGTACTTC
CASSRTSGRAKNIQYF
>TRBJ1-2|.|TRBV28|.
TGTGCCAGCAGTCTCCCAGTTGGTAGAGGCTACACCTTC
CASSLPVGRGYTF
>TRBJ2-7|.|TRBV5-1|.
TGCGCCAGCAGCTTGCACCCCTATCAGGAAGGGTCCTACGAGCAGTACTTC
CASSLHPYQEGSYEQYF
>TRBJ2-1|.|TRBV24-1|few
TGTGCCACCAGTGGCCCCTCGGATGAGCAGTTCTTC
CATSGPSDEQFF
>TRBJ2-7|TRBD1|TRBV6-5|many
TGTGCCAGCACTGCACACAGGGGGTCCTACGAGCAGTACTTC
CASTAHRGSYEQYF
>TRBJ2-1|.|TRBV28|few
TGTGCCAGCAGTCGGCCGAGGTACAGGGGCGGGAACAATGAGCAGTTCTTC
CASSRPRYRGGNNEQFF
>TRBJ2-3|.|TRBV7-8|.
TGTGCCAGCAAGTTCGGGCCGGGGAGCACAGATACGCAGTATTTT
CASKFGPGSTDTQYF
>TRBJ2-6|TRBD2|TRBV10-3|.
TGTGCCATCAGTGAAACCAAGCGGGGGACATTCTCTGGGGCCAACGTCCTGACTTTC
CAISETKRGTFSGANVLTF
>TRBJ1-3|.|TRBV7-9|few
TGTGCCAGCAGCTCTTCAGCCAGCCTTGGAAACACCATATATTTT
CASSSSASLGNTIYF
>TRBJ2-3|TRBD1|TRBV6-5|.
TGTGCCAGCAGTCCTAACAGGGGAAGCACAGATACGCAGTATTTT
CASSPNRGSTDTQYF